This T cell receptor (beta chain) was captured by sequencing in a study of cytomegalovirus exposure and HLA in healthy donors. About the research overall: Falling in the Caucasian-associated ancestry cluster were roughly 80% of approximately 400 genotyped donors. Regarding the study as a whole: Per published accounts, TCR beta sequences correctly predicted the HLA-A and HLA-B alleles of most subjects. V segments that were indistinguishable, TRBV6-2 and TRBV6-3 among them, were omitted from analysis.

This clone was counted a few times. The antigen is unknown. 13 Jbeta primers and 60 Vbeta primers were used for the PCR. This table comes from immunoSEQ multiplex PCR, and its TCRdb copy is limited to in-frame clones, with some not included. The sample comprises over 130,000 clones, 61% of which are singletons, and about 1.8% rests with the top ten. The CDR3 spans 12 residues. Deletions cut 0 bases from V and 7 bases from J, with 9 bases between. CDR1 is GTSNPN, CDR2 SVGIG, per germline (reference sequence). The chain combines TRBV30 with TRBJ1-2; no clear D gene. Source material: PBMCs. This TCR came from a male donor in good health and CMV-seronegative. The CDR3: CAWSVSYGGYTF. CDR3 in DNA: TGTGCCTGGAGTGTATCTTACGGTGGCTACACCTTC.